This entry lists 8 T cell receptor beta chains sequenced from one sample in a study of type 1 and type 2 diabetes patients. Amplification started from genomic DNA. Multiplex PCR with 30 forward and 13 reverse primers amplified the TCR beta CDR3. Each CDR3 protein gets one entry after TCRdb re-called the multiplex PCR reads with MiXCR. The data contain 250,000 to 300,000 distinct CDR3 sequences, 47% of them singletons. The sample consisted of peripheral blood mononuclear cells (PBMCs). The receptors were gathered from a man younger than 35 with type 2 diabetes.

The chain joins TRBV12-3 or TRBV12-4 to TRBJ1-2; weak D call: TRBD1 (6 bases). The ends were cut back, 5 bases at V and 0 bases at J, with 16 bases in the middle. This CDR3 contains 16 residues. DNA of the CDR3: TGTGCCAGCAGTCCGTCCAGGGGTCGAGCTAACTATGGCTACACCTTC. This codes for CASSPSRGRANYGYTF.

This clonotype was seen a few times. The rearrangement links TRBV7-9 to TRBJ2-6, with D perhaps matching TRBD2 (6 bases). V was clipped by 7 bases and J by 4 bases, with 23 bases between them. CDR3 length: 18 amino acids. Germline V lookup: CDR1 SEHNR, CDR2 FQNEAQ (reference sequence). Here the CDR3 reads CASTPHLGGGVGANVLTF. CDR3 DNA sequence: TGTGCCAGCACTCCCCACCTCGGGGGTGGAGTGGGGGCCAACGTCCTGACTTTC.

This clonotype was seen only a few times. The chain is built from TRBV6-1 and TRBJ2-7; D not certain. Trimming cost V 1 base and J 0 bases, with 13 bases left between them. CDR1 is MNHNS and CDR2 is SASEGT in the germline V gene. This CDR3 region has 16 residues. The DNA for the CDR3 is TGTGCCAGCAGTGAAGGTATGGGGTACAGCTCCTACGAGCAGTACTTC. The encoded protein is CASSEGMGYSSYEQYF.

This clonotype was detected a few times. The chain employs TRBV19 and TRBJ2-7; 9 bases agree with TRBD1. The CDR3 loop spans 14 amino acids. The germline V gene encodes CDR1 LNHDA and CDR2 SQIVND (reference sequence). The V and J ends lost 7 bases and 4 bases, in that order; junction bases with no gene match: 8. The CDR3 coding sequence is TGTGCCAGTATGCGGGACAGGGCGATTTACGAGCAGTACTTC. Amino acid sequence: CASMRDRAIYEQYF.

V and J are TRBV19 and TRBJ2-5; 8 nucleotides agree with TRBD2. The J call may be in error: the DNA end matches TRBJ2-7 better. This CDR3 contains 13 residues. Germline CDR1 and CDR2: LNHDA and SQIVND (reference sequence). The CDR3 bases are TGTGCCAGTACCCCGGGGGGGATCTACGAGCAGTACTTC. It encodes CASTPGGIYEQYF.

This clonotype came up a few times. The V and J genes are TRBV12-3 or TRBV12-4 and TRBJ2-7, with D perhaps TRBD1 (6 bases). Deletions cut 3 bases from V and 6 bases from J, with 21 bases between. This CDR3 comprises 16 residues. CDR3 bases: TGTGCCAGCAGTTTCCCCCGAAACAGGGTGCCTGGCGAGCAGTACTTC. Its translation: CASSFPRNRVPGEQYF.

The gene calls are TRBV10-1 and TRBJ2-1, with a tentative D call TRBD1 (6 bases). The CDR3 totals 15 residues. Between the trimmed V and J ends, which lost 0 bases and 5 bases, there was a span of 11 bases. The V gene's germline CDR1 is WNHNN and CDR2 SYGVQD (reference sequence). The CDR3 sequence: CASSESGAGDNEQFF. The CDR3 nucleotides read TGCGCCAGCAGTGAGTCGGGGGCAGGGGACAATGAGCAGTTCTTC.

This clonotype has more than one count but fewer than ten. The CDR3 reads CASSPTAGNFQETQYF. The DNA for the CDR3 is TGTGCCAGCAGCCCGACAGCGGGGAACTTCCAAGAGACCCAGTACTTC. This chain links TRBV12-3 or TRBV12-4 with TRBJ2-5; 7 bases are shared with TRBD2. CDR3 size: 16 residues. V dropped 6 bases and J dropped 1; count of bases not matched to a gene: 11.